The 3 T cell receptor beta chains below were found in one sample sequenced in a study of blood T cell repertoires in COVID-19. Measured with immunoSEQ multiplex PCR; TCRdb has only the in-frame clones, and not every one. The data show tens of thousands of clones, with approximately 87% seen just once and about 10% held by the top ten. Input material: peripheral blood. These receptors all come from a human donor in a cohort sampled during active COVID-19.

The chain has TRBV5-1 and TRBJ1-4; D gene unclear. CDR3 length: 14 residues. V lost 1 base, J lost 5 bases, and 9 bases lay in between. Germline V gene data show CDR1 as SGHRS and CDR2 as YFSETQ. CDR3 region: CASSLYGMNEKLFF. The CDR3 nucleotides are TGCGCCAGCAGCTTGTATGGCATGAATGAAAAACTGTTTTTT.

The V call is TRBV11-1, the J call TRBJ1-1; no reliable D call. V was trimmed by 1 base and J by 0 bases, leaving 12 bases between them. There are 16 residues in the CDR3. Germline V gene data show CDR1 as SGHAT and CDR2 as FQDESV (reference sequence). In DNA form, the CDR3 reads TGTGCCAGCAGCTTAGATCGGTTTAGAGTGAACACTGAAGCTTTCTTT. Protein sequence: CASSLDRFRVNTEAFF.

The chain carries TRBV3-1 (or the pseudogene TRBV3-2) and TRBJ1-1, with D perhaps matching TRBD1 (6 bases). The CDR3 consists of 16 residues. Looked up from germline, CDR1 is LGHDT and CDR2 is YNNKEL (reference sequence). The V and J ends lost 1 base and 3 bases respectively, with 15 bases between them. DNA for the CDR3: TGTGCCAGCAGCCAAGCTTATCAGGGGTTGCACACTGAAGCTTTCTTT. This sequence encodes CASSQAYQGLHTEAFF.